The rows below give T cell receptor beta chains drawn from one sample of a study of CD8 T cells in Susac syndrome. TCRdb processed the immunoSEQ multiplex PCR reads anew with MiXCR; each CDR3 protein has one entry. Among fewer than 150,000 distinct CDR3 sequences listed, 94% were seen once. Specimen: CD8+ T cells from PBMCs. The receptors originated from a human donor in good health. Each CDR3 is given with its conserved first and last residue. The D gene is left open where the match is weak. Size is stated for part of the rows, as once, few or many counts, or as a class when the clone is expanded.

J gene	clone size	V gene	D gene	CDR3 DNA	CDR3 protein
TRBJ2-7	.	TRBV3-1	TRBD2	TGTGCCAGCAGCCAAGATCCCTGGACTAGCGGGAGAAACGAGCAGTACTTC	CASSQDPWTSGRNEQYF
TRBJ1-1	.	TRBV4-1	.	TGCGCCAGCAGCCCAAGAGGCGGGAACACTGAAGCTTTCTTT	CASSPRGGNTEAFF
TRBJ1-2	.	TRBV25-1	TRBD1	TGTGCCAGCAGTGACACGACAGGGAGGAATGGCTACACCTTC	CASSDTTGRNGYTF
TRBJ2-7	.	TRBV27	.	TGTGCCAGCAGTTTAGGAGCGTCCTCCTACGAGCAGTACTTC	CASSLGASSYEQYF
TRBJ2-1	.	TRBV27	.	TGTGCCAGCAGTTTATGGACGGGATATGAGCAGTTCTTC	CASSLWTGYEQFF
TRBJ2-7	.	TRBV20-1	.	TGCAGTGCTAGCAGGGGTCGCGAGCAGTACTTC	CSASRGREQYF
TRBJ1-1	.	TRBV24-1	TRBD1	TGTGCCTCGGGGGACAGGGGAGGCACTGAAGCTTTCTTT	CASGDRGGTEAFF
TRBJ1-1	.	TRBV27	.	TGTGCCAGCAGACCTCGACAGGCGTACACTGAAGCTTTCTTT	CASRPRQAYTEAFF
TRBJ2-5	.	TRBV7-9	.	TGTGCCAGCAGCCCAGAGGCGCAAGAGACCCAGTACTTC	CASSPEAQETQYF
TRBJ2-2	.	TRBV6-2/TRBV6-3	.	TGTGCCAGCAGTTACGGCGGACCCGCGGGGCTGTTTTTT	CASSYGGPAGLFF
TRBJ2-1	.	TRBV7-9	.	TGTGCCAGCAGCTTAGTATCGGACAATGAGCAGTTCTTC	CASSLVSDNEQFF
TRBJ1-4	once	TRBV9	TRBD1	TGTGCCAGCAGCCCAACCGGGACAGGGTCTGAAAAACTGTTTTTT	CASSPTGTGSEKLFF
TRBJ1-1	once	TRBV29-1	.	TGCAGCGTTGAGTTCGGAGAAGCTTTCTTT	CSVEFGEAFF
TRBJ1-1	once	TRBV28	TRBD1	TGTGCCAGCCACCCGGACAGGGCCGAAGCTTTCTTT	CASHPDRAEAFF
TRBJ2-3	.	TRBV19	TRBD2	TGTGCCAGTAGTAACGGGCTAGCGGGAGCAAAAGATACGCAGTATTTT	CASSNGLAGAKDTQYF
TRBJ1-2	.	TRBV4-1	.	TGCGCCAGCAGCCAAGGAGGTGTAGTTGGCTACACCTTC	CASSQGGVVGYTF
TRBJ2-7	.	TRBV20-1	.	TGCAGTGCTAGAGACCAGGGGTCCTACGAGCAGTACTTC	CSARDQGSYEQYF
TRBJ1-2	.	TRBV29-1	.	TGCAGCGTTGATTCTGGGTTAGCTAACTATGGCTACACCTTC	CSVDSGLANYGYTF
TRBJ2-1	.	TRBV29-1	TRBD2	TGCAGCGTTTGGGGACTAGCGGGAGATGAGCAGTTCTTC	CSVWGLAGDEQFF
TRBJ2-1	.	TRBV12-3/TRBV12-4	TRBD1	TGTGCCAGCAACGGACAGGGTTTTCTCAATGAGCAGTTCTTC	CASNGQGFLNEQFF
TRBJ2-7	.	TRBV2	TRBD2	TGTGCCAGCAGCGACGGGACTAGCGGGAGTCTCGAGCAGTACTTC	CASSDGTSGSLEQYF
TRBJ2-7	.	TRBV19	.	TGTGCCAGTAGTATAGGGGCGGAAGCCTACGAGCAGTACTTC	CASSIGAEAYEQYF
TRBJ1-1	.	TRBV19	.	TGTGCCAGTAGACAGGGAATCACTGAAGCTTTCTTT	CASRQGITEAFF
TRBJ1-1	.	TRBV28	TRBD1	TGTGCCAGCAGTACATACAGGGGTAACACTGAAGCTTTCTTT	CASSTYRGNTEAFF
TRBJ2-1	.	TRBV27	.	TGTGCCAGCAGTTTTCCCCCTCTCTACAATGAGCAGTTCTTC	CASSFPPLYNEQFF
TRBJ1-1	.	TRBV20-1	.	TGCAGTGCTAGACCCAGGGGCGGCACTGAAGCTTTCTTT	CSARPRGGTEAFF
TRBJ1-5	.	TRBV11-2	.	TGTGCCAGCAGCTCCGACGACCTCAATCAGCCCCAGCATTTT	CASSSDDLNQPQHF
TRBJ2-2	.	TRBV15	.	TGTGCCACCAGCACAAGGACAGCAACCGGGGAGCTGTTTTTT	CATSTRTATGELFF
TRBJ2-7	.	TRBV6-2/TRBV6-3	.	TGTGCCAGCAGTCCTCCCTTACGGGCCTCCTACGAGCAGTACTTC	CASSPPLRASYEQYF
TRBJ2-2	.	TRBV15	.	TGTGCCACCAGCAGAGGCACGGGGCCCGGGGAGCTGTTTTTT	CATSRGTGPGELFF
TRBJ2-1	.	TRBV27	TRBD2	TGTGCCAGCACTACGGGAGGGAGCTCCTACAATGAGCAGTTCTTC	CASTTGGSSYNEQFF
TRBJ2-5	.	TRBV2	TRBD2	TGTGCCAGCAGTAATCCGGGACTAGCGGAAGAGACCCAGTACTTC	CASSNPGLAEETQYF
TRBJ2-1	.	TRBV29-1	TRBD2	TGCAGCGTTGGAGCGGGGCATGAGCAGTTCTTC	CSVGAGHEQFF
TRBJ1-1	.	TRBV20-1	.	TGCAGTGCTCCTACGGGGGGGCTGGGGACTGAAGCTTTCTTT	CSAPTGGLGTEAFF
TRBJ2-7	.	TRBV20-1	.	TGCAGTGCTAGGGGCGGTGGGTCCTACGAGCAGTACTTC	CSARGGGSYEQYF
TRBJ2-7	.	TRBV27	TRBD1	TGTGCCAGCAGTTTAACAGGGGGCGCGAACGAGCAGTACTTC	CASSLTGGANEQYF
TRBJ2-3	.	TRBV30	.	TGTGCCTGGGAACTAGGAGGGACAGATACGCAGTATTTT	CAWELGGTDTQYF
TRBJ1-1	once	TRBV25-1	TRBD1	TGTGCCAGCAGTGAATCTGGACAGGGGGCCTGGACTGAAGCTTTCTTT	CASSESGQGAWTEAFF
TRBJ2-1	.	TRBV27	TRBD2	TGTGCCAGCAGCTTAGCGGGAGGGGGGTACAATGAGCAGTTCTTC	CASSLAGGGYNEQFF
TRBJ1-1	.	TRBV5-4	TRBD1	TGTGCCAGCAGCGGGGACAGACCTGAAGCTTTCTTT	CASSGDRPEAFF
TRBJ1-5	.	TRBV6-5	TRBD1	TGTGCCAGCAGCAGGGACAGGGCTGTTGAGCCCCAGCATTTT	CASSRDRAVEPQHF
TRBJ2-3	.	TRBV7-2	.	TGTGCCAGCAGCTTAGTCCCCACAGATACGCAGTATTTT	CASSLVPTDTQYF
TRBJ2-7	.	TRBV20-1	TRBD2	TGCAGTGCTAGAGACCTTAGCGGGAGCCTCTCCTACGAGCAGTACTTC	CSARDLSGSLSYEQYF